This record looks at one T cell receptor (beta chain) sequence and its context. What it binds is not known. These data originate in a study of T cell responses to AZD1222 COVID-19 vaccine. Study results and limitations: Possibly, clonal diversity was underestimated; donors were largely white British and included more females. Of the AZD1222 recipients, only five to seven were seropositive at baseline. With dominance at 160-218 and 743-854, vaccine-associated CD4 TCRs spanned spike.

Libraries were prepared by immunoSEQ multiplex PCR; TCRdb keeps only in-frame clonotypes and omits some of them. The sample contains about 120,000 clones, roughly 84% of which appear only once. Germline V lookup: CDR1 SNHLY, CDR2 FYNNEI. This CDR3 has 14 residues. V was cut by 7 bases and J by 1 base, with 13 bases left in between. The chain joins TRBV2 to TRBJ1-1; no clear D. The sample here was peripheral blood, taken on day 0 of AZD1222 vaccination. The sequence was obtained from an adult in good health. CDR3 amino acids: CASTRGGRNTEAFF. DNA of the CDR3: TGTGCCAGCACTAGAGGAGGCAGGAACACTGAAGCTTTCTTT.